This T cell receptor beta chain comes out of a study of blood T cell repertoires in COVID-19 (TCRdb year 2020). About the study as a whole: The collaborator samples originated in the United States, Italy and Spain and spanned the acute and convalescent phases of COVID-19. A de-identified subject ID, COVID-19 status, age in years and sex were almost always included in the sample metadata. Where available, HLA class I and class II types were obtained from metadata supplied by the sample provider rather than from assay-based typing. Samples were obtained from the ongoing ImmuneRACE study (first 160 participants) and from over a thousand subjects provided by 6 global collaborators. Deeply sampled blood TCRbeta repertoires from subjects exposed to, actively infected with, or recovered from COVID-19 were included in the dataset. The repertoires were released in a freely available public database meant as a resource for research on the immune response to SARS-CoV-2. The prospective study material was composed of cDNA or gDNA derived from T cells, B-cell-depleted T cells, or PBMCs. The paper's findings and limits, for the study overall: Clinical and demographic metadata were provided uncurated, with the amount varying by source and participant.

On this clone itself: Its antigen target is currently unknown. The record has no base qualities; no much larger clone is one base away.

At one collaborating source in Seattle, patients were enrolled during active infection and were followed longitudinally through the course of disease. Collaborating institutions collected whole blood in K2EDTA tubes following their own protocols. For TCRbeta analysis, collaborators shipped samples as frozen whole blood, isolated PBMCs, or DNA extracted from either of those sample types. TCRbeta CDR3 regions were amplified from genomic DNA by means of the immunoSEQ Assay, a bias-controlled multiplex PCR. The published analysis was carried out like this. The number of nucleated cells in each sample was estimated by amplification of reference gene primers within the assay. To quantify the absolute abundance of each unique TCRbeta CDR3 rearrangement, sequence reads were collapsed and filtered. For each sample, productive Simpson clonality was calculated as the square root of Simpson's diversity index across productive rearrangements. Imported from immuneACCESS, the table was reduced by TCRdb to in-frame sequences with V and J called. These copies leave out some clones; in studies compared against another copy, an unresolved V gene accounts for under half, and the cause of the remainder is not known. Clone size and V and J calls were adopted from that table, with D and trimming inferred from the DNA. For this sample the table gives about 220,000 clones, of which approximately 85% were detected only once. The ten top clones hold 5.2% of the sample.

CDR1 and CDR2 are read off the germline V gene as KGHDR and SFDVKD. Relative to germline, V is missing 5 bases and J is missing 5 bases, with 4 bases of the junction outside any gene match. There are 15 amino acids in the CDR3, from cysteine to phenylalanine inclusive. Only the CDR3 part of the read is kept: 45 bases, read in frame from the first base. The receptor was isolated from a woman aged 70-85 years with COVID-19, enrolled during active disease. The sequenced material came from peripheral blood. The sequence joins TRBV24-1 to TRBJ2-2; the central 10 bases match TRBD1. The bases read TGTGCCACCAGTGCCCCGGGACAGGGGACCGGGGAGCTGTTTTTT. Translated, this gives CATSAPGQGTGELFF.